A single sample is the source of the 14 T cell receptor beta chains below, sequenced in a study of blood T cell repertoires in COVID-19. Assay: immunoSEQ multiplex PCR; the TCRdb copy retains only in-frame clones and omits some. The sample yields hundreds of thousands of clones, around nine tenths seen once. Source material: peripheral blood. The source of these receptors is a man in his sixties or seventies with acute or convalescent COVID-19.

The rearrangement joins TRBV30 to TRBJ1-1, with 7 bases matching TRBD1. This CDR3 comprises 14 residues. Germline loops: CDR1 GTSNPN, CDR2 SVGIG (reference sequence). V shed 2 bases and J 5 bases; nucleotides not matched to a gene: 8. DNA of the CDR3: TGTGCCTGGAGTCCCCCGACAGGGATTACTGAAGCTTTCTTT. Protein product: CAWSPPTGITEAFF.

The chain couples TRBV28 to TRBJ1-1; 9 positions match TRBD1. The germline gives CDR1 MDHEN, CDR2 SYDVKM. This CDR3 comprises 16 residues. With 5 bases clipped from V and 3 bases from J, the junction kept 10 bases outside the gene matches. The CDR3 region has the DNA TGTGCCAGCAGTGGGCCTGACAGGGGGTCGGACACTGAAGCTTTCTTT. It codes for CASSGPDRGSDTEAFF.

This chain joins TRBV7-2 and TRBJ1-6; 7 bases are shared with TRBD1. This CDR3 region has 13 residues. Germline CDR1 SGHTA, CDR2 FQGNSA. Trimming cost V 2 bases and J 11 bases; bases outside gene matches: 3. The CDR3: CASSLIRGAPLHF. The CDR3 nucleotides are TGTGCCAGCAGCTTAATCAGGGGGGCACCCCTCCACTTT.

J is TRBJ2-2 and V is TRBV2, with D possibly matching TRBD1 (6 bases). Trimming took 5 bases from V and 7 from J, leaving 14 bases between them. Germline-derived CDR1 and CDR2 are SNHLY and FYNNEI. The CDR3 has 14 residues. CDR3 region: CASSRRQGNGELFF. CDR3 in DNA: TGTGCCAGCAGTCGGCGGCAGGGGAACGGGGAGCTGTTTTTT.

This chain links TRBV21-1 with TRBJ2-2; the tabulated D call, TRBD2, remains unverified against the DNA. TRBV21-1 is labeled a pseudogene. CDR3 size: 20 residues. DNA for the CDR3: TGTGCCAGCAACACCGGGACTAGCGGGAGGGGGTCCTATAACACCGGGGAGCTGTTTTTT. Amino acids: CASNTGTSGRGSYNTGELFF.

The gene calls are TRBV6-2 or TRBV6-3 and TRBJ2-4; D possibly corresponds to TRBD2 (5 bases). Germline V gene lookup returns CDR1 MNHEY and CDR2 SVGEGT. This CDR3 has 14 residues. The V gene lost 1 base and the J gene lost 5 bases, with 9 bases spanning the gap. CDR3 DNA sequence: TGTGCCAGCAGTTACTGGTCCGGGGAAAACATTCAGTACTTC. It codes for CASSYWSGENIQYF.

Points on this clone: The same CDR3 can be traced to other DNA sequences in this sample. This chain links TRBV30 with TRBJ1-5, with D tentatively TRBD1 (6 bases). The V and J ends lost 2 bases and 4 bases respectively, with 18 bases between them. CDR1 and CDR2 (germline): GTSNPN, SVGIG (reference sequence). The CDR3 runs to 16 residues. DNA of the CDR3: TGTGCCTGGAGTTTGTCAGGAGGGGGGGGGAATCAGCCCCAGCATTTT. Translation gives CAWSLSGGGGNQPQHF. Supplemented by reference TRBV30 and TRBJ1-5, the full variable domain reads SQTIHQWPATLVQPVGSPLSLECTVEGTSNPNLYWYRQAAGRGLQLLFYSVGIGQISSEVPQNLSASRPQDRQFILSSKKLLLSDSGFYLCAWSLSGGGGNQPQHFGDGTRLSIL.

This clone was counted a single time. V gene TRBV6-5 combines with J gene TRBJ2-5; 7 bases are a match to TRBD1. With V trimmed by 0 bases and J by 5 bases, 9 bases remained unmatched. This CDR3 is built from 16 residues. Germline-derived CDR1 and CDR2 are MNHEY and SVGAGI. In nucleotides, the CDR3 is TGTGCCAGCAGTTACTCGACAGGGACATCGGGGGAGACCCAGTACTTC. It translates to CASSYSTGTSGETQYF.

This chain uses TRBV30 with TRBJ1-5; TRBD1 is a possible D gene (5 bases). The CDR3 covers 15 residues. Trimming pared 2 bases from V and 6 bases from J, leaving 17 bases between. From germline, CDR1 is GTSNPN and CDR2 SVGIG (reference sequence). In DNA, the CDR3 is TGTGCCTGGAGTCTACTCGGGGGAGGAGGTCAGCCCCAGCATTTT. Protein sequence: CAWSLLGGGGQPQHF.

J is TRBJ2-1 and V is TRBV9, with D possibly matching TRBD1 (5 bases). V dropped 2 bases and J dropped 9 bases, with 12 bases sitting between them. The CDR3 has 13 residues. Germline CDR1 SGDLS, CDR2 YYNGEE. The CDR3 region is CASSVSGSREQFF. Written as DNA, the CDR3 is TGTGCCAGCAGCGTTTCAGGGTCTCGTGAGCAGTTCTTC.

The V gene is TRBV5-1, the J gene TRBJ2-2; the match to TRBD1 covers 7 bases. V shed 1 base, J shed 4 bases, and the junction held 13 bases outside the gene matches. This CDR3 spans 18 amino acids. The germline V gene encodes CDR1 SGHRS and CDR2 YFSETQ. In DNA form, the CDR3 reads TGCGCCAGCAGCTTGCTCCCCCGTAGGGACAGTTCCACCGGGGAGCTGTTTTTT. The encoded protein is CASSLLPRRDSSTGELFF.

The sample holds one count of this clone. The V call is TRBV30, the J call TRBJ1-3; D might be TRBD1 (5 bases). The CDR3 sequence is 13 residues long. CDR1 and CDR2 from the germline V gene are GTSNPN and SVGIG (reference sequence). V was pared by 8 bases and J by 4 bases, with 15 bases between. The CDR3 DNA sequence: TGTGCCCGTTCGTTGGGGCACGGAAACACCATATATTTT. This sequence encodes CARSLGHGNTIYF. The whole variable domain, remainder taken from reference TRBV30 and TRBJ1-3, is SQTIHQWPATLVQPVGSPLSLECTVEGTSNPNLYWYRQAAGRGLQLLFYSVGIGQISSEVPQNLSASRPQDRQFILSSKKLLLSDSGFYLCARSLGHGNTIYFGEGSWLTVV.

V gene TRBV7-3 combines with J gene TRBJ2-5; 8 nucleotides agree with TRBD2. Germline CDR1 SGHTA, CDR2 FQGTGA. V shed 5 bases, J shed 1 base, and the junction held 6 bases outside the gene matches. The CDR3 is 15 residues long. The CDR3 nucleotides read TGTGCCAGCAGCCCCCTTAGCGGGGCCCAAGAGACCCAGTACTTC. Its translation is CASSPLSGAQETQYF.

This sequence joins TRBV18 and TRBJ2-7; TRBD2 matches 7 bases. Germline CDR1 and CDR2: KGHSH and LQKENI. V lost 6 bases to trimming and J lost 7 bases; unmatched junction nucleotides: 9. This CDR3 has 13 amino acids. The CDR3 here is CASSGGTPGEQYF. The DNA of the CDR3 is TGTGCCAGCTCGGGGGGGACTCCGGGGGAGCAGTACTTC.